The 4 T cell receptor beta chains below all came from one sample that was sequenced in a study of cytomegalovirus exposure and HLA in healthy donors. PCR employed 60 Vbeta and 13 Jbeta primers. The assay was immunoSEQ multiplex PCR, and TCRdb's table has in-frame clones only and misses some. The sample shows 100,000 to 150,000 clones, around 81% of them seen only once. Sample: PBMCs. The receptors derive from a female donor in good health and CMV-seronegative.

This chain connects TRBV5-8 to TRBJ1-5, with 8 nucleotides matching TRBD1. Germline trimming cut 0 bases from V and 3 bases from J; bases unmatched to any gene: 5. The length of the CDR3 is 16 residues. In germline, CDR1 is SGHTS, CDR2 YDEGEE. CDR3 loop: CASSLDRGTDNQPQHF. The DNA for the CDR3 is TGTGCCAGCAGCTTGGACAGGGGGACGGACAATCAGCCCCAGCATTTT.

This clone was detected only once. The genes are TRBV10-2 and TRBJ2-3; tentatively, D is TRBD1 (5 bases). V lost 8 bases and J lost 5, with 14 bases in between. Germline values: CDR1 WSHSY, CDR2 SAAADI. CDR3 size: 13 residues. CDR3 sequence reads: CASRNVGVDTQYF. CDR3 sequence (DNA): TGCGCCAGCCGCAATGTAGGGGTAGATACGCAGTATTTT.

V is TRBV19 and J is TRBJ2-1; the match to TRBD1 covers 9 bases. J gave up 4 bases and V 7 bases, and 11 bases lay outside the gene matches. In germline, CDR1 is LNHDA, CDR2 SQIVND (reference sequence). The CDR3 runs 16 residues. The CDR3 reads CASTNRGDRAYNEQFF. As DNA, the CDR3 is TGTGCCAGTACCAATAGGGGGGACAGGGCATACAATGAGCAGTTCTTC.

The chain is built from TRBV30 and TRBJ2-7; maybe TRBD2 (8 bases). V was pared by 3 bases and J by 0 bases, with 15 bases between. The CDR3 has 15 residues. The germline V gene has CDR1 GTSNPN and CDR2 SVGIG (reference sequence). Here the CDR3 DNA reads TGTGCCTGGAGACCCAGGGGGACTAGCTCCTACGAGCAGTACTTC. This translates into CAWRPRGTSSYEQYF.